Listed below are T cell receptor beta chains from one sample, sequenced in a study of blood T cells in healthy people across ages. One entry per CDR3 protein, called by TCRdb with MiXCR from the 5' RACE reads. The sample consists of about 580,000 distinct CDR3 sequences, roughly 43% of them appearing once. Sequences were obtained from blood. The receptors stem from a man older than 75 in good health. Each CDR3 is given with its conserved first and last residue. Fields, in order: D gene, CDR3 length, clone size, J gene, V gene, CDR3 protein, CDR3 DNA. A D gene is named only where the DNA matches it firmly. The size field is filled for only some rows; it gives once, few, many or a size class.

D gene: TRBD1
CDR3 length: 14
clone size: few
J gene: TRBJ1-1
V gene: TRBV29-1
CDR3 protein: CSGRQGYSNTEAFF
CDR3 DNA: TGCAGCGGAAGACAGGGGTACTCGAACACTGAAGCTTTCTTT

D gene: TRBD1
CDR3 length: 16
clone size: NA
J gene: TRBJ2-7
V gene: TRBV6-5
CDR3 protein: CASSYSGAGGSYEQYF
CDR3 DNA: TGTGCCAGCAGTTACTCAGGGGCAGGGGGCTCCTACGAGCAGTACTTC

D gene: TRBD2
CDR3 length: 19
clone size: NA
J gene: TRBJ2-1
V gene: TRBV6-2/TRBV6-3
CDR3 protein: CASSLLLESSGISLNEQFF
CDR3 DNA: TGTGCCAGCAGTTTACTCCTTGAGTCTAGCGGGATCTCGTTGAATGAGCAGTTCTTC

D gene: NA
CDR3 length: 13
clone size: NA
J gene: TRBJ2-7
V gene: TRBV29-1
CDR3 protein: CSVAGIVIDEQYF
CDR3 DNA: TGCAGCGTTGCCGGGATAGTGATCGACGAGCAGTACTTC

D gene: TRBD1
CDR3 length: 15
clone size: NA
J gene: TRBJ1-4
V gene: TRBV20-1
CDR3 protein: CSAPGPGTGLEKLFF
CDR3 DNA: TGCAGTGCTCCTGGCCCCGGGACAGGACTGGAAAAACTGTTTTTT

D gene: NA
CDR3 length: 15
clone size: NA
J gene: TRBJ2-5
V gene: TRBV5-1
CDR3 protein: CASSLSSGYQETQYF
CDR3 DNA: TGCGCCAGCAGCTTGTCGTCAGGGTACCAAGAGACTCAGTACTTC

D gene: NA
CDR3 length: 12
clone size: NA
J gene: TRBJ1-2
V gene: TRBV28
CDR3 protein: CASRPGHDGYTF
CDR3 DNA: TGTGCCAGCAGACCCGGACACGACGGCTACACCTTC

D gene: TRBD1
CDR3 length: 14
clone size: NA
J gene: TRBJ1-4
V gene: TRBV29-1
CDR3 protein: CSALSGTGGEKLFF
CDR3 DNA: TGCAGCGCTCTATCCGGGACAGGGGGTGAAAAACTGTTTTTT

D gene: NA
CDR3 length: 17
clone size: NA
J gene: TRBJ2-4
V gene: TRBV11-2
CDR3 protein: CASSLPYRGLAKNIQYF
CDR3 DNA: TGTGCCAGCAGCTTGCCTTATCGGGGATTAGCCAAAAACATTCAGTACTTC

D gene: TRBD1
CDR3 length: 15
clone size: NA
J gene: TRBJ1-5
V gene: TRBV2
CDR3 protein: CASRAGGLGNQPQHF
CDR3 DNA: TGTGCCAGCAGGGCAGGGGGCTTGGGCAATCAGCCCCAGCATTTT

D gene: NA
CDR3 length: 13
clone size: few
J gene: TRBJ2-5
V gene: TRBV20-1
CDR3 protein: CSAISGGRETQYF
CDR3 DNA: TGCAGTGCTATTTCAGGGGGGCGGGAGACCCAGTACTTC

D gene: NA
CDR3 length: 15
clone size: NA
J gene: TRBJ1-1
V gene: TRBV25-1
CDR3 protein: CASSAGRIEGTEAFF
CDR3 DNA: TGTGCCAGCAGTGCAGGACGGATCGAGGGCACTGAAGCTTTCTTT

D gene: TRBD1
CDR3 length: 13
clone size: NA
J gene: TRBJ2-3
V gene: TRBV29-1
CDR3 protein: CSARQGVTDTQYF
CDR3 DNA: TGCAGCGCCCGACAGGGAGTCACAGATACGCAGTATTTT

D gene: NA
CDR3 length: 15
clone size: NA
J gene: TRBJ2-7
V gene: TRBV4-1
CDR3 protein: CASSQGVGRSYEQYF
CDR3 DNA: TGCGCCAGCAGCCAAGGGGTGGGCCGCTCCTACGAGCAGTACTTC

D gene: NA
CDR3 length: 14
clone size: NA
J gene: TRBJ2-5
V gene: TRBV7-2
CDR3 protein: CASSPGLTGETQYF
CDR3 DNA: TGTGCCAGCAGCCCTGGGCTGACAGGAGAGACCCAGTACTTC

D gene: NA
CDR3 length: 15
clone size: NA
J gene: TRBJ1-5
V gene: TRBV7-2
CDR3 protein: CASSPGPREDQPQHF
CDR3 DNA: TGTGCCAGCAGCCCCGGCCCGAGGGAGGATCAGCCCCAGCATTTT

D gene: TRBD2
CDR3 length: 16
clone size: NA
J gene: TRBJ2-1
V gene: TRBV6-1
CDR3 protein: CASSPRLQREYNEQFF
CDR3 DNA: TGTGCCAGCAGTCCCCGACTCCAGCGGGAGTACAATGAGCAGTTCTTC

D gene: NA
CDR3 length: 15
clone size: once
J gene: TRBJ2-5
V gene: TRBV3-1
CDR3 protein: CASSQENLPTETQYF
CDR3 DNA: TGTGCCAGCAGCCAAGAAAACCTACCCACGGAGACCCAGTACTTC

D gene: NA
CDR3 length: 12
clone size: once
J gene: TRBJ2-3
V gene: TRBV20-1
CDR3 protein: CSALDQPDTQYF
CDR3 DNA: TGCAGTGCCCTCGACCAGCCAGATACGCAGTATTTT

D gene: NA
CDR3 length: 11
clone size: NA
J gene: TRBJ2-7
V gene: TRBV20-1
CDR3 protein: CSARGLFEQYF
CDR3 DNA: TGCAGTGCTAGAGGACTGTTCGAGCAGTACTTC

D gene: NA
CDR3 length: 16
clone size: NA
J gene: TRBJ2-1
V gene: TRBV5-1
CDR3 protein: CASSPQEGDRYNEQFF
CDR3 DNA: TGCGCCAGTAGCCCCCAGGAAGGGGACCGATACAATGAGCAGTTCTTC

D gene: NA
CDR3 length: 13
clone size: NA
J gene: TRBJ2-1
V gene: TRBV7-3
CDR3 protein: CASSLTTGHEQFF
CDR3 DNA: TGTGCCAGCAGCTTAACAACAGGCCATGAGCAGTTCTTC

D gene: NA
CDR3 length: 16
clone size: few
J gene: TRBJ2-3
V gene: TRBV27
CDR3 protein: CASSLSGGTYADTQYF
CDR3 DNA: TGTGCCAGCAGTTTATCGGGCGGGACATACGCAGATACGCAGTATTTT

D gene: NA
CDR3 length: 14
clone size: few
J gene: TRBJ2-7
V gene: TRBV7-9
CDR3 protein: CASSLVVPAYEQYF
CDR3 DNA: TGTGCCAGCAGCTTAGTCGTGCCTGCCTACGAGCAGTACTTC

D gene: TRBD2
CDR3 length: 15
clone size: many
J gene: TRBJ2-2
V gene: TRBV6-5
CDR3 protein: CASTLTGGNTGELFF
CDR3 DNA: TGTGCCAGCACCCTTACGGGGGGGAACACCGGGGAGCTGTTTTTT

D gene: TRBD2
CDR3 length: 16
clone size: NA
J gene: TRBJ2-3
V gene: TRBV6-5
CDR3 protein: CAGSRLAGHNTDTQYF
CDR3 DNA: TGTGCCGGCAGTCGACTAGCGGGTCATAACACAGATACGCAGTATTTT

D gene: TRBD2
CDR3 length: 16
clone size: NA
J gene: TRBJ2-3
V gene: TRBV4-2
CDR3 protein: CASSLEAGGLTDTQYF
CDR3 DNA: TGTGCCAGCAGCCTCGAAGCGGGAGGACTCACAGATACGCAGTATTTT

D gene: TRBD1
CDR3 length: 15
clone size: NA
J gene: TRBJ2-5
V gene: TRBV7-2
CDR3 protein: CASSASPGTEGTQYF
CDR3 DNA: TGTGCCAGCAGCGCCTCCCCAGGGACAGAAGGGACCCAGTACTTC

D gene: TRBD1
CDR3 length: 16
clone size: NA
J gene: TRBJ1-4
V gene: TRBV3-1
CDR3 protein: CASSQDRTGGNEKLFF
CDR3 DNA: TGTGCCAGCAGCCAAGATCGGACAGGGGGGAATGAAAAACTGTTTTTT

D gene: NA
CDR3 length: 16
clone size: few
J gene: TRBJ2-3
V gene: TRBV7-2
CDR3 protein: CASSLFLRGSTDTQYF
CDR3 DNA: TGTGCCAGCAGCTTATTCCTCCGGGGCAGCACAGATACGCAGTATTTT

D gene: NA
CDR3 length: 15
clone size: once
J gene: TRBJ2-3
V gene: TRBV9
CDR3 protein: CASSAGPGSTDTQYF
CDR3 DNA: TGTGCCAGCAGCGCAGGTCCTGGAAGCACAGATACGCAGTATTTT

D gene: NA
CDR3 length: 14
clone size: NA
J gene: TRBJ1-2
V gene: TRBV7-8
CDR3 protein: CASSSVGDLDGYTF
CDR3 DNA: TGTGCCAGCAGCTCCGTTGGGGACTTGGATGGCTACACCTTC

D gene: TRBD2
CDR3 length: 16
clone size: few
J gene: TRBJ2-7
V gene: TRBV5-1
CDR3 protein: CASSRGDGRSFYEQYF
CDR3 DNA: TGCGCCAGCAGCCGGGGGGATGGGAGATCCTTCTACGAGCAGTACTTC

D gene: NA
CDR3 length: 15
clone size: few
J gene: TRBJ1-2
V gene: TRBV30
CDR3 protein: CAWSAGTPLNYGYTF
CDR3 DNA: TGTGCCTGGAGTGCAGGAACTCCCCTTAACTATGGCTACACCTTC

D gene: TRBD1
CDR3 length: 13
clone size: NA
J gene: TRBJ2-5
V gene: TRBV7-2
CDR3 protein: CASPGTDQETQYF
CDR3 DNA: TGTGCCAGCCCCGGGACAGACCAAGAGACCCAGTACTTC

D gene: TRBD1
CDR3 length: 16
clone size: NA
J gene: TRBJ1-1
V gene: TRBV12-3/TRBV12-4
CDR3 protein: CASSTRTGVRNTEAFF
CDR3 DNA: TGTGCCAGCAGCACCCGGACAGGGGTTCGGAACACTGAAGCTTTCTTT

D gene: TRBD1
CDR3 length: 15
clone size: NA
J gene: TRBJ2-3
V gene: TRBV10-3
CDR3 protein: CAISARDRGTDTQYF
CDR3 DNA: TGTGCCATCAGTGCCCGGGACAGGGGCACAGATACGCAGTATTTT

D gene: TRBD1
CDR3 length: 14
clone size: NA
J gene: TRBJ2-1
V gene: TRBV20-1
CDR3 protein: CSAAGGRSYNEQFF
CDR3 DNA: TGCAGTGCTGCAGGGGGCAGATCCTACAATGAGCAGTTCTTC

D gene: NA
CDR3 length: 15
clone size: NA
J gene: TRBJ1-1
V gene: TRBV5-1
CDR3 protein: CASSSGSQGNTEAFF
CDR3 DNA: TGCGCCAGCAGCTCAGGATCACAGGGTAACACTGAAGCTTTCTTT

D gene: NA
CDR3 length: 13
clone size: NA
J gene: TRBJ1-5
V gene: TRBV16
CDR3 protein: CASSQSRDQPQHF
CDR3 DNA: TGTGCCAGCAGCCAATCTCGGGATCAGCCCCAGCATTTT

D gene: NA
CDR3 length: 16
clone size: few
J gene: TRBJ2-7
V gene: TRBV5-4
CDR3 protein: CASSLGGQALSYEQYF
CDR3 DNA: TGTGCCAGCAGCTTGGGTGGGCAGGCACTATCCTACGAGCAGTACTTC

D gene: NA
CDR3 length: 13
clone size: NA
J gene: TRBJ2-5
V gene: TRBV20-1
CDR3 protein: CSALGVRQETQYF
CDR3 DNA: TGCAGTGCTCTCGGAGTCCGTCAAGAGACCCAGTACTTC

D gene: NA
CDR3 length: 13
clone size: NA
J gene: TRBJ2-5
V gene: TRBV3-1
CDR3 protein: CASSPTLGGTQYF
CDR3 DNA: TGTGCCAGCAGCCCTACTCTTGGGGGGACCCAGTACTTC

D gene: TRBD2
CDR3 length: 14
clone size: NA
J gene: TRBJ2-7
V gene: TRBV12-3/TRBV12-4
CDR3 protein: CASNRGSASYEQYF
CDR3 DNA: TGTGCCAGCAATCGCGGGAGCGCGTCCTACGAGCAGTACTTC

D gene: TRBD2
CDR3 length: 18
clone size: NA
J gene: TRBJ2-3
V gene: TRBV4-3
CDR3 protein: CASSQDHSTGGPTDTQYF
CDR3 DNA: TGCGCCAGCAGCCAAGATCATTCTACGGGAGGGCCCACAGATACGCAGTATTTT

D gene: TRBD2
CDR3 length: 14
clone size: NA
J gene: TRBJ2-7
V gene: TRBV20-1
CDR3 protein: CSARDSGRGSEQYF
CDR3 DNA: TGCAGTGCTAGAGACAGCGGGAGAGGGTCCGAGCAGTACTTC

D gene: TRBD2
CDR3 length: 15
clone size: NA
J gene: TRBJ2-1
V gene: TRBV27
CDR3 protein: CASNPTSALYNEQFF
CDR3 DNA: TGTGCCAGCAATCCGACTAGCGCGCTATACAATGAGCAGTTCTTC

D gene: NA
CDR3 length: 13
clone size: NA
J gene: TRBJ1-1
V gene: TRBV7-9
CDR3 protein: CASSPWGGTEAFF
CDR3 DNA: TGTGCCAGCAGTCCGTGGGGGGGCACTGAAGCTTTCTTT